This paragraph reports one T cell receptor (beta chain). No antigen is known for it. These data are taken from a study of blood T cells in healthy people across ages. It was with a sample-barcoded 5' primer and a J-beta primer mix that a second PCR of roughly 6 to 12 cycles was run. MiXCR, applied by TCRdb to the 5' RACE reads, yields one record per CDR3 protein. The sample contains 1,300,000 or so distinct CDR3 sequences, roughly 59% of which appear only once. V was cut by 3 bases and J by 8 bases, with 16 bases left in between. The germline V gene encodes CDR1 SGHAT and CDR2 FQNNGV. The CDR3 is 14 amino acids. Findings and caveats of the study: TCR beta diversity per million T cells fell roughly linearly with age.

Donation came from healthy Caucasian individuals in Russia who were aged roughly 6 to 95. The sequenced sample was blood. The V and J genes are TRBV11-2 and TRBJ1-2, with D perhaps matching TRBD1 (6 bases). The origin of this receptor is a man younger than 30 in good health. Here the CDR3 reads CASSLNGGVEGYTF. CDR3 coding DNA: TGTGCCAGCAGCTTGAACGGGGGCGTCGAGGGCTACACCTTC.